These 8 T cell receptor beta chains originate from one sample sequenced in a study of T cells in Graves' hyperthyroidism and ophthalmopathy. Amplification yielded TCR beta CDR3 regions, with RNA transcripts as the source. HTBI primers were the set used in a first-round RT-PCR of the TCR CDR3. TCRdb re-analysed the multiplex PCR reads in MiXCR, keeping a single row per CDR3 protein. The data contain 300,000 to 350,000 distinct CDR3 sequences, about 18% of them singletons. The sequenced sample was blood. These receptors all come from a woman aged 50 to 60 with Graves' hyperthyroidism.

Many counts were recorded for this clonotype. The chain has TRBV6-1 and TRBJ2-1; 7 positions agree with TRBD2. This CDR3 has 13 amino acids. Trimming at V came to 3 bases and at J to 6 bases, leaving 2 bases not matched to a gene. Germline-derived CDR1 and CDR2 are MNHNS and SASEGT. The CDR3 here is CASSDRLANEQFF. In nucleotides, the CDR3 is TGTGCCAGCAGTGACCGACTAGCCAATGAGCAGTTCTTC.

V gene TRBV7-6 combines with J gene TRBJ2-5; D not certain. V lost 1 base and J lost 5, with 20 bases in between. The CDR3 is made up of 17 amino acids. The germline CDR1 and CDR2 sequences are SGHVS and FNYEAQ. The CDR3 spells CASSLESPGSLVETQYF. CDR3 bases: TGTGCCAGCAGCTTAGAATCCCCGGGCAGTTTGGTGGAGACCCAGTACTTC. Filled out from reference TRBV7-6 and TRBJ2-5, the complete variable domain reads GAGVSQSPRYKVTKRGQDVALRCDPISGHVSLYWYRQALGQGPEFLTYFNYEAQQDKSGLPNDRFSAERPEGSISTLTIQRTEQRDSAMYRCASSLESPGSLVETQYFGPGTRLLVL.

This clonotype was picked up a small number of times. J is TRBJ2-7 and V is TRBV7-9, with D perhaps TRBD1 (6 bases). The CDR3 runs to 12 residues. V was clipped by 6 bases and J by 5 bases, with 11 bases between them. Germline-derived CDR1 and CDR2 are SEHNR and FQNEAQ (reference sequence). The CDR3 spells CASSIGGDEQYV. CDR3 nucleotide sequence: TGTGCCAGCAGTATTGGGGGCGACGAGCAGTACGTC.

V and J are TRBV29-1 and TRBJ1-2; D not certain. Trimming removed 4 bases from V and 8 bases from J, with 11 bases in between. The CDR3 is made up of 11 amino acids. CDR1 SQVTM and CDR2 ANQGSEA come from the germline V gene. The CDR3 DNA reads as TGCAGCGTTGTGGTAGGACCGGGCTACACCTTC. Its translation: CSVVVGPGYTF.

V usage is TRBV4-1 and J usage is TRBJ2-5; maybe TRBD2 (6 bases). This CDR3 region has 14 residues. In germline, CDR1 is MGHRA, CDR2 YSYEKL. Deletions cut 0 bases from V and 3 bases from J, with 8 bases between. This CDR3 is CASSQDWEEETQYF. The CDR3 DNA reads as TGCGCCAGCAGCCAAGATTGGGAGGAAGAGACCCAGTACTTC.

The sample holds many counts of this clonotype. As DNA, the CDR3 is TGTGCCAGCAGGCTGACAGGGGGCTACACTGAAGCTTTCTTT. The encoded protein is CASRLTGGYTEAFF. The chain recombines TRBV12-3 or TRBV12-4 with TRBJ1-1; 10 bases align to TRBD1. CDR3 length equals 14 residues. V gave up 6 bases and J gave up 3 bases; unmatched junction bases: 4.

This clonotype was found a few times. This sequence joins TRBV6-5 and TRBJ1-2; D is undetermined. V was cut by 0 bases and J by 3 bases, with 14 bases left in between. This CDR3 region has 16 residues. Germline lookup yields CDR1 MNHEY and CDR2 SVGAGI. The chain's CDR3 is CASSYSNRASHYGYTF. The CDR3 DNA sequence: TGTGCCAGCAGTTACTCAAACCGGGCCTCTCACTATGGCTACACCTTC.

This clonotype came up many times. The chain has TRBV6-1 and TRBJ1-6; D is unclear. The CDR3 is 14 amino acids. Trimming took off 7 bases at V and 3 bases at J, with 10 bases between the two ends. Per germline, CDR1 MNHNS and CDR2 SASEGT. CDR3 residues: CASTQFLYNSPLHF. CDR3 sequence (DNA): TGTGCCAGCACCCAATTCCTCTATAATTCACCCCTCCACTTT.